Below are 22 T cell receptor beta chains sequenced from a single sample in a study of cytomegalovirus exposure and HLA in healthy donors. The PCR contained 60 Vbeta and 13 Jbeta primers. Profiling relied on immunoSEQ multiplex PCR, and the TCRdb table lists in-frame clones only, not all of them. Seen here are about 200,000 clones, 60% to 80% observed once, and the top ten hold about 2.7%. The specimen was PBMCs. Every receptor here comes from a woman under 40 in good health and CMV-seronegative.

The CDR3 region is CASSPSSGNQPQHF. The CDR3, as DNA: TGTGCCAGCTCACCGAGTTCTGGCAATCAGCCCCAGCATTTT. The rearrangement joins TRBV18 to TRBJ1-5, with no clear D. Germline loops: CDR1 KGHSH, CDR2 LQKENI. Trimming removed 3 bases from V and 2 bases from J, with 8 bases in between. This CDR3 is 14 amino acids long.

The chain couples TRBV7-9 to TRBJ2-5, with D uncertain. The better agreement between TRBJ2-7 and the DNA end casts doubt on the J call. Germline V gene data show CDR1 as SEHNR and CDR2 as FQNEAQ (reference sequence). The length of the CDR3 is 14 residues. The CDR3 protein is CASSSRPASYEQYF. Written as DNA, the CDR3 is TGTGCCAGCAGCTCCCGCCCAGCTAGCTACGAGCAGTACTTC.

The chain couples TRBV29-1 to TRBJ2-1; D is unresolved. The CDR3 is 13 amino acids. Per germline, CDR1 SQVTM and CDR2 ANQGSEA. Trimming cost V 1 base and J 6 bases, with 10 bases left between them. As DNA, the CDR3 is TGCAGCGTTGAAGCTAGTCTCGGCAATGAGCAGTTCTTC. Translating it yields CSVEASLGNEQFF.

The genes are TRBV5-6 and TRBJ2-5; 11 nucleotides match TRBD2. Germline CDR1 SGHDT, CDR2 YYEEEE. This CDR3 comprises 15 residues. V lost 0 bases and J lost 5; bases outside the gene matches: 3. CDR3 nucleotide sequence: TGTGCCAGCAGCTTGGGTAGCGGGAGGGTGGAGACCCAGTACTTC. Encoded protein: CASSLGSGRVETQYF.

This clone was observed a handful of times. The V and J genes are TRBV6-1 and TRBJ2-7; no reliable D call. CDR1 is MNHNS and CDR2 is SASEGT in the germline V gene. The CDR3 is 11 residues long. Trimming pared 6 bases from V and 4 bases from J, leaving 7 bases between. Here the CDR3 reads CASSLRYEQYF. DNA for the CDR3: TGTGCCAGCAGCCTGAGGTACGAGCAGTACTTC.

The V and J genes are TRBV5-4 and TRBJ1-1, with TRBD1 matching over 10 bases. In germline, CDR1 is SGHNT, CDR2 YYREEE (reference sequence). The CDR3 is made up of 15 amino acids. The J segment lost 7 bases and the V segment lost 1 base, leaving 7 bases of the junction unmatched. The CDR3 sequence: CASSLPPGTGDEAFF. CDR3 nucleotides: TGTGCCAGCAGCTTGCCCCCCGGGACAGGGGATGAAGCTTTCTTT.

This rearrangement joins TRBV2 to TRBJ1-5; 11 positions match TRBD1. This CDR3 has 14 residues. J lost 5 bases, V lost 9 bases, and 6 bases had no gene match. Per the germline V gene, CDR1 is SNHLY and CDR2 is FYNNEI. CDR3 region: CASQGQGADQPQHF. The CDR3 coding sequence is TGTGCCAGTCAAGGACAGGGGGCCGATCAGCCCCAGCATTTT.

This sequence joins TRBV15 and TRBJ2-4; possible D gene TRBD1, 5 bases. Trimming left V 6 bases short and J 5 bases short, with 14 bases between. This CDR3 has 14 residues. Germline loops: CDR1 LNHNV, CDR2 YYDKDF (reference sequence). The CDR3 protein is CATSRYEGENIQYF. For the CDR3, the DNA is TGTGCCACCAGTAGATACGAAGGGGAAAACATTCAGTACTTC.

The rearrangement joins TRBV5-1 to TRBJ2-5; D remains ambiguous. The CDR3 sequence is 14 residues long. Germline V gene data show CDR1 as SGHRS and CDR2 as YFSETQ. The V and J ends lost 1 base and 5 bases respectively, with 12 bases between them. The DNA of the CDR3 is TGCGCCAGCAGCTTGCGGGTCGTCGGGGAGACCCAGTACTTC. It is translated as CASSLRVVGETQYF.

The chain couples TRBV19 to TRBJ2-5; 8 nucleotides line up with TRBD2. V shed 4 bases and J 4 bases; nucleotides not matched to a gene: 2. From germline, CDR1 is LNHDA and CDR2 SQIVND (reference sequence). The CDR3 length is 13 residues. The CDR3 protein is CASSRGLAETQYF. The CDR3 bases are TGTGCCAGTAGTAGAGGACTAGCAGAGACCCAGTACTTC.

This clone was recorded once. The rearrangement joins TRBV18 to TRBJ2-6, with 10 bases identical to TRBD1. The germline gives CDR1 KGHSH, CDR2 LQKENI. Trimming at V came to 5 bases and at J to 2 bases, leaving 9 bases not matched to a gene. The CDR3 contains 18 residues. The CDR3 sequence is CASSDRKGQGPGANVLTF. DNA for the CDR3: TGTGCCAGCTCAGACCGGAAGGGACAGGGGCCTGGGGCCAACGTCCTGACTTTC.

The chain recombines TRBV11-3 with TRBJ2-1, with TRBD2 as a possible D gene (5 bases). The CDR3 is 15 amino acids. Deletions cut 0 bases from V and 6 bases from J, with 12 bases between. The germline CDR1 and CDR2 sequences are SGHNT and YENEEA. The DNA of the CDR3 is TGTGCCAGCAGCTTAGATCTGAGAGCGGCCAATGAGCAGTTCTTC. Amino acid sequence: CASSLDLRAANEQFF. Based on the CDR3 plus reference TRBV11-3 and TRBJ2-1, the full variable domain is EAGVVQSPRYKIIEKKQPVAFWCNPISGHNTLYWYLQNLGQGPELLIRYENEEAVDDSQLPKDRFSAERLKGVDSTLKIQPAELGDSAVYLCASSLDLRAANEQFFGPGTRLTVL.

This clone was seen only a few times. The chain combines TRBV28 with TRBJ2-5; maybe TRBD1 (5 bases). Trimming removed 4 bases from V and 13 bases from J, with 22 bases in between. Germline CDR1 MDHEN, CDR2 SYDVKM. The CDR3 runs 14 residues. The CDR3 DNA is TGTGCCAGCAGTTGGGTTGCACAGGTTGGGGTAGGGTACTTC. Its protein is CASSWVAQVGVGYF.

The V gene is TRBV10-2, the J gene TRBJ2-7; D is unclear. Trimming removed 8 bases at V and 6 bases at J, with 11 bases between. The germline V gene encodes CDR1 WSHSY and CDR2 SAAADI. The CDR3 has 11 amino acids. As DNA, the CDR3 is TGCGCCAGCCGCCAAGACTCCGAGCAGTACTTC. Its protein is CASRQDSEQYF.

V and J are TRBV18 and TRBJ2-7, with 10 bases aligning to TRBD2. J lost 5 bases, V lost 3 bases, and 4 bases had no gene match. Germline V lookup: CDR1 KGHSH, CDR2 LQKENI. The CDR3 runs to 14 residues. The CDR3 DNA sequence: TGTGCCAGCTCACCGCCTAGCGGGAGACACGAGCAGTACTTC. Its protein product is CASSPPSGRHEQYF.

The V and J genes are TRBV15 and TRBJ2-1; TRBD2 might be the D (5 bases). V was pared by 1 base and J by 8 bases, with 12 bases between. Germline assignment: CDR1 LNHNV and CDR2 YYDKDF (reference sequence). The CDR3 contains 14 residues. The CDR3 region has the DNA TGTGCCACCAGCAGAGGTAGCGTTAGCGATGAGCAGTTCTTC. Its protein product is CATSRGSVSDEQFF.

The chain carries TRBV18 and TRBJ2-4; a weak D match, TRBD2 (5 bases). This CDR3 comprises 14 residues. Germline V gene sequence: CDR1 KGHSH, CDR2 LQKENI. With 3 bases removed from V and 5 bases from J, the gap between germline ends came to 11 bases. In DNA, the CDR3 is TGTGCCAGCTCACCTGGTGGGAGTGAAAACATTCAGTACTTC. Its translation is CASSPGGSENIQYF. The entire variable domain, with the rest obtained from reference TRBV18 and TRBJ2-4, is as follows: NAGVMQNPRHLVRRRGQEARLRCSPMKGHSHVYWYRQLPEEGLKFMVYLQKENIIDESGMPKERFSAEFPKEGPSILRIQQVVRGDSAAYFCASSPGGSENIQYFGAGTRLSVL.

CDR3: CASSEGLRQPDTQYF. The DNA of the CDR3 is TGCGCCAGCAGTGAAGGACTTCGTCAACCAGATACGCAGTATTTT. V and J are TRBV10-1 and TRBJ2-3; TRBD2 is a possible D gene (5 bases). V dropped 3 bases and J dropped 4 bases, with 14 bases sitting between them. Germline V lookup: CDR1 WNHNN, CDR2 SYGVQD (reference sequence). The CDR3 is 15 residues long.

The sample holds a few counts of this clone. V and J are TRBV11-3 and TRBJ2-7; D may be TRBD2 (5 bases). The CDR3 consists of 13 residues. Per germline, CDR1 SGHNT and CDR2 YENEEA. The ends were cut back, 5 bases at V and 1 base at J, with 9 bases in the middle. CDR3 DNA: TGTGCCAGCAGCGCGACTACTTCCTACGAGCAGTACTTC. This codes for CASSATTSYEQYF.

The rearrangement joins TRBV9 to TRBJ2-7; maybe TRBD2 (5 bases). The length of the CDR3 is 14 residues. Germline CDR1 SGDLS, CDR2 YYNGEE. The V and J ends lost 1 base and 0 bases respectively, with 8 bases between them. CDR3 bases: TGTGCCAGCAGCGTACTCGGGGACTCCTACGAGCAGTACTTC. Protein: CASSVLGDSYEQYF.

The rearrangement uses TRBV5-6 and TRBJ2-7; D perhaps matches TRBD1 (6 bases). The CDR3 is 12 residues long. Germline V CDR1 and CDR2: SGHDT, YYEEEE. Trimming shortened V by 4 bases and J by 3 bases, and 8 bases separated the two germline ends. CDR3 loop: CASSRTDYEQYF. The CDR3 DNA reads TGTGCCAGCAGCAGGACAGACTACGAGCAGTACTTC.

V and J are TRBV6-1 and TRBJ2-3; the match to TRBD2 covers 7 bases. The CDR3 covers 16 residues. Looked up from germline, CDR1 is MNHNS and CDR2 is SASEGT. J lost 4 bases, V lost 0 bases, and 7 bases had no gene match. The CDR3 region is CASSEALAGSADTQYF. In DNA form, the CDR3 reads TGTGCCAGCAGTGAAGCGTTAGCGGGCTCGGCAGATACGCAGTATTTT.